A single sample gave rise to the 25 T cell receptor beta chains below, sequenced in a study of shared clonotypes between healthy human individuals (dated by TCRdb to 2018 to 2020). Libraries were prepared through the immunoSEQ multiplex PCR assay. The clones in this table, taken by TCRdb from immuneACCESS, are in-frame only. Not every clone is retained; where verified, under half of the shortfall comes from an unresolved V gene, and the cause of the rest is unknown. This sample lists about 79,000 clones; 60% to 65% were detected once. Around 52% of the sample comes from the top ten. Sequencing used memory CD8+ T cells sorted from blood. The sample's cell subset or site label, in plain terms: CD45RO+ cells pooled with CCR7-negative TemRA cells. These receptors all come from a man aged 25-40 years in good health.

The chain has TRBV9 and TRBJ2-1, with TRBD1 as a possible D gene (6 bases). From germline, CDR1 is SGDLS and CDR2 YYNGEE. The V gene lost 4 bases and the J gene lost 6 bases, with 11 bases spanning the gap. CDR3 length: 13 amino acids. The CDR3 coding sequence is TGTGCCAGCAGCCTGGACAGTCCCAATGAGCAGTTCTTC. Protein: CASSLDSPNEQFF.

The chain uses TRBV4-1 and TRBJ2-1; the D gene is possibly TRBD2 (6 bases). Per germline, CDR1 MGHRA and CDR2 YSYEKL. V lost 5 bases, J lost 1 base, and 12 bases lay in between. CDR3 size: 15 residues. The CDR3 sequence is CASSFSGSSYNEQFF. In nucleotides, the CDR3 is TGCGCCAGCAGCTTTAGCGGTTCATCCTACAATGAGCAGTTCTTC.

The chain is built from TRBV28 and TRBJ2-7, with a tentative D call TRBD1 (8 bases). From germline, CDR1 is MDHEN and CDR2 SYDVKM. The germline V and J ends were trimmed by 3 bases and 4 bases, with 22 bases remaining between them. CDR3 length: 17 residues. CDR3 residues: CASSLSRNTGGEYEQYF. The CDR3 DNA reads TGTGCCAGCAGTTTGTCCCGAAACACAGGGGGGGAGTACGAGCAGTACTTC.

V gene TRBV7-2 combines with J gene TRBJ2-1; D is uncertain. The CDR3 has 12 amino acids. Germline CDR1 is SGHTA and CDR2 is FQGNSA. The V gene lost 2 bases and the J gene lost 5 bases, with 4 bases spanning the gap. The CDR3 spells CASSLFNNEQFF. The CDR3 DNA reads TGTGCCAGCAGCTTATTTAACAATGAGCAGTTCTTC.

This chain links TRBV28 with TRBJ2-7, with TRBD2 matching 10 bases. The CDR3 totals 14 residues. Per germline, CDR1 MDHEN and CDR2 SYDVKM. V trimming: 8 bases; J trimming: 4 bases; junction bases outside the gene matches: 8. CDR3 sequence: CASASGSGSYEQYF. CDR3 nucleotide sequence: TGTGCCAGCGCTAGCGGGAGCGGTTCTTACGAGCAGTACTTC.

This clone was detected only a few times. The gene calls are TRBV19 and TRBJ2-7; D may be TRBD2 (5 bases). This CDR3 comprises 12 residues. Germline-derived CDR1 and CDR2 are LNHDA and SQIVND (reference sequence). V was clipped by 2 bases and J by 6 bases, with 8 bases between them. The CDR3 here is CASSISGVEQYF. For the CDR3, the DNA is TGTGCCAGTAGTATATCCGGGGTCGAGCAGTACTTC. Looking up the rest from reference TRBV19 and TRBJ2-7 gives the full variable domain: DGGITQSPKYLFRKEGQNVTLSCEQNLNHDAMYWYRQDPGQGLRLIYYSQIVNDFQKGDIAEGYSVSREKKESFPLTVTSAQKNPTAFYLCASSISGVEQYFGPGTRLTVT.

The chain recombines TRBV18 with TRBJ1-5, with a tentative D call TRBD1 (6 bases). The CDR3 contains 14 residues. Germline assignment: CDR1 KGHSH and CDR2 LQKENI. V was trimmed by 3 bases and J by 3 bases, leaving 9 bases between them. CDR3 nucleotides: TGTGCCAGCTCACCTACAGGGAACAATCAGCCCCAGCATTTT. It encodes CASSPTGNNQPQHF.

This chain joins TRBV18 and TRBJ1-1; weak D call: TRBD1 (6 bases). V dropped 3 bases and J dropped 1 base, with 15 bases sitting between them. The CDR3 extends over 16 amino acids. Per the germline V gene, CDR1 is KGHSH and CDR2 is LQKENI. CDR3 in amino acids: CASSPEVRGRNTEAFF. CDR3 bases: TGTGCCAGCTCACCCGAGGTCAGGGGACGGAACACTGAAGCTTTCTTT.

The chain employs TRBV10-3 and TRBJ2-7, with TRBD1 identical over 9 bases. The length of the CDR3 is 12 residues. Germline V gives CDR1 ENHRY, CDR2 SYGVKD. V was clipped by 10 bases and J by 3 bases; unmatched bases: 4. CDR3 in amino acids: CATGTGSYEQYF. The CDR3 region has the DNA TGTGCCACAGGGACAGGGAGCTACGAGCAGTACTTC.

This clone showed up just once. The gene calls are TRBV2 and TRBJ1-2, with D possibly being TRBD1 (6 bases). The V end lost 7 bases, the J end lost 4 bases, and 16 bases lay between the germline ends. In germline, CDR1 is SNHLY, CDR2 FYNNEI. The CDR3 is 14 residues long. CDR3 in DNA: TGTGCCAGCAAATACCCGACAGGTAGCTATGGCTACACCTTC. Protein sequence: CASKYPTGSYGYTF.

This clone was counted only a few times. CDR3 sequence reads: CASSQVELHEQFF. The CDR3, as DNA: TGCGCCAGCAGCCAAGTGGAGTTGCATGAGCAGTTCTTC. J is TRBJ2-1 and V is TRBV4-1; D gene ambiguous. The CDR3 has 13 residues. Germline CDR1 and CDR2: MGHRA and YSYEKL. V was clipped by 1 base and J by 8 bases, with 9 bases between them.

This chain uses TRBV7-9 with TRBJ1-1; D remains unclear. V shed 5 bases and J shed 8 bases, with 12 bases lying between them. CDR1 SEHNR and CDR2 FQNEAQ come from the germline V gene (reference sequence). The CDR3 runs to 12 residues. CDR3 in DNA: TGTGCCAGCAGCCTCGGACGTAGGGAAGCTTTCTTT. Translating it yields CASSLGRREAFF.

Points on this clone: The sample holds other DNA sequences that translate to the same CDR3. This chain joins TRBV5-1 and TRBJ2-2; D might be TRBD1 or TRBD2, each matching 6 bases. CDR3 length equals 13 residues. In germline, CDR1 is SGHRS, CDR2 YFSETQ. Trimming removed 4 bases from V and 6 bases from J, with 10 bases in between. DNA of the CDR3: TGCGCCAGCAGCGCCGGGGGCGCCGGGGAGCTGTTTTTT. Encoded protein: CASSAGGAGELFF.

This chain connects TRBV28 to TRBJ1-1; D unclear. This CDR3 spans 12 amino acids. Germline CDR1 reads MDHEN; CDR2 reads SYDVKM. The V end lost 3 bases, the J end lost 9 bases, and 11 bases lay between the germline ends. CDR3: CASSFLMPQAFF. DNA for the CDR3: TGTGCCAGCAGTTTCCTAATGCCCCAAGCTTTCTTT.

The chain employs TRBV11-3 and TRBJ2-3, with TRBD1 matching 7 bases. Trimming at V came to 5 bases and at J to 1 base, leaving 9 bases not matched to a gene. The CDR3 has 16 residues. Germline CDR1 is SGHNT and CDR2 is YENEEA. CDR3 DNA: TGTGCCAGCAGCACGACGACAGGGTTTGGCACAGATACGCAGTATTTT. Translating it yields CASSTTTGFGTDTQYF. The full variable domain, completed using reference TRBV11-3 and TRBJ2-3, is EAGVVQSPRYKIIEKKQPVAFWCNPISGHNTLYWYLQNLGQGPELLIRYENEEAVDDSQLPKDRFSAERLKGVDSTLKIQPAELGDSAVYLCASSTTTGFGTDTQYFGPGTRLTVL.

This sequence joins TRBV5-6 and TRBJ2-4; TRBD1 matches at 7 bases. Trimming took 0 bases from V and 0 from J; bases not matched to a gene: 3. The CDR3 has 16 amino acids. Germline-derived CDR1 and CDR2 are SGHDT and YYEEEE. The CDR3 DNA reads as TGTGCCAGCAGCTTGGTACAGGGGACAGCCAAAAACATTCAGTACTTC. Translation: CASSLVQGTAKNIQYF.

The gene calls are TRBV7-9 and TRBJ2-2; TRBD1 matches 7 bases. Germline loops: CDR1 SEHNR, CDR2 FQNEAQ (reference sequence). The V gene end was trimmed by 3 bases and the J gene end by 1 base; junction bases not matched to a gene: 5. The CDR3 contains 16 residues. CDR3 sequence (DNA): TGTGCCAGCAGCTTCGACAGGGCGTTGAACACCGGGGAGCTGTTTTTT. Translation: CASSFDRALNTGELFF.

A single count supports this clone. The chain carries TRBV7-2 and TRBJ1-5; D is unresolved. Trimming pared 5 bases from V and 0 bases from J, leaving 5 bases between. The CDR3 length is 13 residues. Germline V gene lookup returns CDR1 SGHTA and CDR2 FQGNSA. For the CDR3, the DNA is TGTGCCAGCAGCGCTTCTAGCAATCAGCCCCAGCATTTT. Translation: CASSASSNQPQHF.

The chain joins TRBV7-9 to TRBJ2-1; D is possibly TRBD2 (5 bases). There are 13 residues in the CDR3. Germline CDR1 is SEHNR and CDR2 is FQNEAQ (reference sequence). Trimming shortened V by 3 bases and J by 9 bases, and 12 bases separated the two germline ends. The CDR3 DNA sequence: TGTGCCAGCAGCTTTCTAGTCGAGGGTGAGCAGTTCTTC. This encodes CASSFLVEGEQFF. Drawing the rest from reference TRBV7-9 and TRBJ2-1, the complete variable domain is DTGVSQNPRHKITKRGQNVTFRCDPISEHNRLYWYRQTLGQGPEFLTYFQNEAQLEKSRLLSDRFSAERPKGSFSTLEIQRTEQGDSAMYLCASSFLVEGEQFFGPGTRLTVL.

This chain uses TRBV5-1 with TRBJ2-3, with 7 bases matching TRBD2. Trimming removed 0 bases from V and 2 bases from J; junction bases left unmatched: 18. The CDR3 length is 20 residues. Germline V CDR1 and CDR2: SGHRS, YFSETQ. Written as DNA, the CDR3 is TGCGCCAGCAGCTTGGCCCACTCTAGCGGAGGCCCCCAAGACACAGATACGCAGTATTTT. It specifies CASSLAHSSGGPQDTDTQYF.

The genes are TRBV15 and TRBJ1-5; no clear D. There are 17 residues in the CDR3. Germline V gives CDR1 LNHNV, CDR2 YYDKDF (reference sequence). V was cut by 0 bases and J by 5 bases, with 17 bases left in between. The CDR3 region is CATSRDYRSELDQPQHF. CDR3 in DNA: TGTGCCACCAGCAGAGATTACCGCTCCGAGTTGGATCAGCCCCAGCATTTT. The complete variable domain, with remaining parts taken from reference TRBV15 and TRBJ1-5, reads DAMVIQNPRYQVTQFGKPVTLSCSQTLNHNVMYWYQQKSSQAPKLLFHYYDKDFNNEADTPDNFQSRRPNTSFCFLDIRSPGLGDTAMYLCATSRDYRSELDQPQHFGDGTRLSIL.

Of note for this clone: Additional DNA sequences in this sample encode the identical CDR3. The gene calls are TRBV7-9 and TRBJ2-2; D is unresolved. V was pared by 4 bases and J by 5 bases, with 5 bases between. The CDR3 is 12 amino acids. Looked up from germline, CDR1 is SEHNR and CDR2 is FQNEAQ (reference sequence). The CDR3 DNA reads TGTGCCAGCAGCTCCGATACCGGGGAGCTGTTTTTT. It codes for CASSSDTGELFF.

The chain has TRBV7-9 and TRBJ2-2; D is uncertain. V was trimmed by 5 bases and J by 7 bases, leaving 17 bases between them. The CDR3 loop spans 15 amino acids. Germline V gene sequence: CDR1 SEHNR, CDR2 FQNEAQ (reference sequence). The CDR3 spells CASSQIQRFNGELFF. The CDR3 DNA reads TGTGCCAGCAGCCAAATCCAACGCTTTAACGGGGAGCTGTTTTTT.

The table lists this clone with a few counts. Additional DNA sequences in this sample encode the identical CDR3. The J gene is TRBJ2-7, the V gene TRBV28, with no clear D. V gave up 3 bases and J gave up 1 base, with 4 bases separating them. This CDR3 has 12 amino acids. Germline CDR1 reads MDHEN; CDR2 reads SYDVKM. CDR3: CASSLRSYEQYF. The CDR3 DNA reads TGTGCCAGCAGTTTGCGGTCCTACGAGCAGTACTTC.

The chain carries TRBV11-2 and TRBJ2-7; D is possibly TRBD1 or TRBD2 (5 bases each). The length of the CDR3 is 14 residues. Per the germline V gene, CDR1 is SGHAT and CDR2 is FQNNGV. The V end was cut by 1 base, the J end by 2 bases, with 9 bases between. The CDR3 loop reads CASSLAGTAYEQYF. The CDR3 nucleotides are TGTGCCAGCAGCTTAGCGGGGACCGCCTACGAGCAGTACTTC.